Each of the 31 T cell receptor beta chains below was sequenced from the same sample in a study of identifying expanded T cells in peripheral blood. The data were produced by immunoSEQ multiplex PCR, yet TCRdb's version contains in-frame clones alone and is incomplete. The table has around 95,000 clones, roughly 88% seen once; the top ten hold 5.5%. The sequenced sample was blood. The source of these receptors is a person between 18 and 75 years old in good health.

The chain has TRBV10-1 and TRBJ1-4, with 8 bases that match TRBD1. J gave up 7 bases and V 8 bases, and 21 bases lay outside the gene matches. The CDR3 is made up of 18 amino acids. Germline CDR1 reads WNHNN; CDR2 reads SYGVQD (reference sequence). CDR3 sequence reads: CASVSGGEGEDSSEKLFF. The CDR3 bases are TGCGCCAGCGTTTCAGGGGGCGAGGGTGAGGATTCTTCTGAAAAACTGTTTTTT.

The rearrangement links TRBV15 to TRBJ1-1, with D perhaps TRBD1 (6 bases). The V end lost 0 bases, the J end lost 0 bases, and 8 bases lay between the germline ends. Germline-derived CDR1 and CDR2 are LNHNV and YYDKDF (reference sequence). This CDR3 spans 15 amino acids. Here the CDR3 reads CATSRETGLNTEAFF. As DNA, the CDR3 is TGTGCCACCAGCAGAGAGACAGGTCTGAACACTGAAGCTTTCTTT.

The V gene is TRBV4-1, the J gene TRBJ1-2; TRBD1 matches at 9 bases. Germline V gives CDR1 MGHRA, CDR2 YSYEKL. V trimming: 4 bases; J trimming: 0 bases; junction bases outside the gene matches: 6. CDR3 size: 16 residues. The CDR3 loop reads CASSPGQGLPNYGYTF. The CDR3 region has the DNA TGCGCCAGCAGCCCAGGACAGGGGCTACCTAACTATGGCTACACCTTC.

The V call is TRBV7-6, the J call TRBJ2-3; D might be TRBD1 (6 bases). Per the germline V gene, CDR1 is SGHVS and CDR2 is FNYEAQ. The CDR3 extends over 15 amino acids. Between the trimmed V and J ends, which lost 4 bases and 4 bases, there was a span of 15 bases. The CDR3 reads CASSSRTDWADTQYF. DNA of the CDR3: TGTGCCAGCAGCTCTCGGACAGATTGGGCAGATACGCAGTATTTT. Using reference TRBV7-6 and TRBJ2-3 for the parts outside the CDR3, the full variable domain is GAGVSQSPRYKVTKRGQDVALRCDPISGHVSLYWYRQALGQGPEFLTYFNYEAQQDKSGLPNDRFSAERPEGSISTLTIQRTEQRDSAMYRCASSSRTDWADTQYFGPGTRLTVL.

The chain has TRBV7-3 and TRBJ1-2; a weak D match, TRBD1 (5 bases). The ends were cut back, 6 bases at V and 8 bases at J, with 22 bases in the middle. The CDR3 is 15 amino acids. The germline V gene encodes CDR1 SGHTA and CDR2 FQGTGA. CDR3 nucleotides: TGTGCCAGCAGGGACCCCGACAGAGGGATGAAGGGCTACACCTTC. Translation gives CASRDPDRGMKGYTF.

The rearrangement joins TRBV6-4 to TRBJ1-4; tentative D call: TRBD1 (6 bases). CDR1 and CDR2 from the germline V gene are MRHNA and SNTAGT. This CDR3 contains 15 residues. The V gene lost 0 bases and the J gene lost 7 bases, with 12 bases spanning the gap. CDR3 amino acids: CASSDSWGPGEKLFF. In DNA, the CDR3 is TGTGCCAGCAGTGACTCTTGGGGGCCGGGTGAAAAACTGTTTTTT.

This sequence joins TRBV5-1 and TRBJ1-2; D gene unclear. The CDR3 is 13 residues long. Trimming left V 0 bases short and J 5 bases short, with 8 bases between. CDR1 SGHRS and CDR2 YFSETQ come from the germline V gene. CDR3 in amino acids: CASSLGGEYGYTF. CDR3 bases: TGCGCCAGCAGCTTGGGGGGAGAGTATGGCTACACCTTC.

The chain is built from TRBV6-5 and TRBJ1-2; the D is unclear. This CDR3 is 13 amino acids long. CDR1 is MNHEY, CDR2 SVGAGI, per germline. V was pared by 1 base and J by 5 bases, with 8 bases between. CDR3 in amino acids: CASSYLEEYGYTF. In DNA, the CDR3 is TGTGCCAGCAGTTACTTAGAAGAATATGGCTACACCTTC.

On this clone itself: The sample holds other DNA sequences that translate to the same CDR3. The chain joins TRBV19 to TRBJ2-7, with 7 bases lining up with TRBD2. The CDR3 runs 14 residues. The germline CDR1 and CDR2 sequences are LNHDA and SQIVND (reference sequence). With 1 base clipped from V and 2 bases from J, the junction kept 2 bases outside the gene matches. The CDR3 region is CASSIATSAYEQYF. CDR3 DNA: TGTGCCAGTAGTATAGCAACTAGCGCCTACGAGCAGTACTTC.

This clone has just one count. The chain is built from TRBV29-1 and TRBJ2-2; either TRBD1 or TRBD2 may fit D (7 bases each). Germline CDR1 reads SQVTM; CDR2 reads ANQGSEA. Trimming removed 7 bases from V and 1 base from J, with 13 bases in between. CDR3 length: 14 residues. The CDR3 nucleotides read TGCAGCGCGACCAGGGGGGGGAACACCGGGGAGCTGTTTTTT. It yields the protein CSATRGGNTGELFF.

V is TRBV7-6 and J is TRBJ2-7; tentative D call: TRBD1 (6 bases). Trimming took 1 base from V and 3 from J, leaving 13 bases between them. The germline V gene encodes CDR1 SGHVS and CDR2 FNYEAQ. The CDR3 runs 15 residues. CDR3: CASSLGGHGNYEQYF. The CDR3 region has the DNA TGTGCCAGCAGCTTAGGGGGACACGGCAACTACGAGCAGTACTTC.

This clone is a singleton in its sample. J is TRBJ2-1 and V is TRBV5-1, with a weak D call TRBD2 (5 bases). The germline V gene has CDR1 SGHRS and CDR2 YFSETQ. V lost 0 bases to trimming and J lost 3 bases, with 13 bases between them. This CDR3 has 16 residues. CDR3 region: CASSLGDRGLYNEQFF. The DNA of the CDR3 is TGCGCCAGCAGCTTGGGGGATCGCGGGCTCTACAATGAGCAGTTCTTC.

This chain uses TRBV4-1 with TRBJ1-1; D is ambiguous. The V end was cut by 4 bases, the J end by 6 bases, with 9 bases between. The CDR3 covers 12 residues. Germline CDR1 MGHRA, CDR2 YSYEKL. CDR3 DNA sequence: TGCGCCAGCAGCCCTGATGGATCTGAAGCTTTCTTT. Translation: CASSPDGSEAFF.

The chain uses TRBV13 and TRBJ1-2; D possibly corresponds to TRBD1 (5 bases). In germline, CDR1 is PRHDT, CDR2 FYEKMQ (reference sequence). CDR3 size: 17 residues. The ends were cut back, 5 bases at V and 4 bases at J, with 23 bases in the middle. CDR3 loop: CASSIRGVVAGTYGYTF. The CDR3 DNA reads TGTGCCAGCAGCATCCGTGGGGTGGTGGCAGGGACCTATGGCTACACCTTC.

This clone was observed a single time. This chain connects TRBV10-3 to TRBJ2-7; D perhaps matches TRBD1 (5 bases). This CDR3 spans 15 amino acids. Trimming shortened V by 3 bases and J by 5 bases, and 17 bases separated the two germline ends. From germline, CDR1 is ENHRY and CDR2 SYGVKD. CDR3 sequence: CAISDPGQALNEQYF. For the CDR3, the DNA is TGTGCCATCAGTGACCCAGGACAAGCGTTGAACGAGCAGTACTTC.

This chain connects TRBV27 to TRBJ2-1; D call uncertain. The CDR3 totals 16 residues. Germline CDR1 reads MNHEY; CDR2 reads SMNVEV (reference sequence). V was trimmed by 1 base and J by 2 bases, leaving 12 bases between them. The CDR3 is CASSLWVGIPYNEQFF. CDR3 sequence (DNA): TGTGCCAGCAGTTTATGGGTGGGGATCCCCTACAATGAGCAGTTCTTC.

The V call is TRBV6-1, the J call TRBJ2-5; D is possibly TRBD2 (5 bases). V was shortened by 1 base and J by 5 bases, with 11 bases between the two germline ends. This CDR3 comprises 14 residues. Germline V gives CDR1 MNHNS, CDR2 SASEGT. The CDR3 nucleotides read TGTGCCAGCAGTGAAGTGGGCCGAGGGGAGACCCAGTACTTC. This sequence encodes CASSEVGRGETQYF.

This chain connects TRBV10-1 to TRBJ2-1; D is unresolved. From germline, CDR1 is WNHNN and CDR2 SYGVQD (reference sequence). Trimming stripped 4 bases from V and 1 base from J, with 2 bases between. This CDR3 is built from 12 residues. CDR3 coding DNA: TGCGCCAGCAGTGGGTCCTACAATGAGCAGTTCTTC. Translating gives CASSGSYNEQFF.

The rearrangement joins TRBV4-2 to TRBJ1-1; TRBD1 might be the D (5 bases). The CDR3 covers 16 residues. Germline CDR1 LGHNA, CDR2 YNFKEQ. Between the trimmed V and J ends, which lost 1 base and 2 bases, there was a span of 14 bases. Here the CDR3 reads CASSQVRAAENTEAFF. In DNA form, the CDR3 reads TGTGCCAGCAGCCAAGTCAGGGCAGCCGAAAACACTGAAGCTTTCTTT.

The chain joins TRBV29-1 to TRBJ1-2, with 7 bases matching TRBD1. Losses at the gene ends were 6 bases for V and 2 bases for J; bases not matched to a gene: 3. The CDR3 consists of 12 residues. Germline CDR1 and CDR2: SQVTM and ANQGSEA. The DNA of the CDR3 is TGCAGCGTAGTGACAGGGAACTATGGCTACACCTTC. Its protein is CSVVTGNYGYTF.

The chain is built from TRBV6-5 and TRBJ2-4, with 7 bases fitting TRBD1. Looked up from germline, CDR1 is MNHEY and CDR2 is SVGAGI. The CDR3 loop spans 13 amino acids. With V trimmed by 8 bases and J by 7 bases, 8 bases remained unmatched. As DNA, the CDR3 is TGTGCCAGCGCCGGACAGGACCATAACATTCAGTACTTC. It codes for CASAGQDHNIQYF.

The chain carries TRBV12-5 and TRBJ1-1; unclear D gene. This CDR3 contains 14 residues. In germline, CDR1 is LGHNT, CDR2 FRNRAP. CDR3 coding DNA: TGTGCCAGACGGAAGGGCGGGATTAACACTGAAGCTTTCTTT. Encoded protein: CARRKGGINTEAFF.

The V gene is TRBV30, the J gene TRBJ1-1; a possible D gene is TRBD1 (5 bases). From germline, CDR1 is GTSNPN and CDR2 SVGIG (reference sequence). Between the trimmed V and J ends, which lost 3 bases and 4 bases, there was a span of 12 bases. This CDR3 is 13 amino acids long. CDR3 in amino acids: CAWSAGLSTEAFF. CDR3 bases: TGTGCCTGGAGCGCAGGGTTGTCCACTGAAGCTTTCTTT.

This chain uses TRBV27 with TRBJ2-7; 12 nucleotides agree with TRBD2. The germline V gene encodes CDR1 MNHEY and CDR2 SMNVEV (reference sequence). Germline trimming cut 3 bases from V and 2 bases from J; bases unmatched to any gene: 14. The CDR3 is made up of 19 amino acids. CDR3 sequence: CASSFSRTSGEERTYEQYF. In DNA form, the CDR3 reads TGTGCCAGCAGTTTCTCACGGACTAGCGGGGAGGAGCGAACCTACGAGCAGTACTTC.

The table lists this clone with a count of one. V usage is TRBV7-9 and J usage is TRBJ1-2; D is unresolved. V dropped 5 bases and J dropped 6 bases, with 19 bases sitting between them. The CDR3 is 15 amino acids. The germline V gene encodes CDR1 SEHNR and CDR2 FQNEAQ (reference sequence). CDR3 nucleotides: TGTGCCAGCAGCCGTTCTGGTCTAAATGACAATGGCTACACCTTC. This sequence encodes CASSRSGLNDNGYTF.

The rearrangement joins TRBV6-4 to TRBJ2-2, with 10 bases that match TRBD2. The CDR3 extends over 14 amino acids. V was pared by 5 bases and J by 3 bases, with 0 bases of the junction left unmatched. Germline V gene lookup returns CDR1 MRHNA and CDR2 SNTAGT. CDR3 nucleotide sequence: TGTGCCAGCAGTAGCGGGAGGGACACCGGGGAGCTGTTTTTT. This codes for CASSSGRDTGELFF.

This clone was detected only a few times. This rearrangement joins TRBV6-5 to TRBJ1-2, with TRBD1 identical over 7 bases. V lost 0 bases and J lost 7; bases outside the gene matches: 5. Germline V gene lookup returns CDR1 MNHEY and CDR2 SVGAGI. The CDR3 is made up of 14 amino acids. This chain's CDR3 is CASSYSPGGGGYTF. The CDR3 DNA reads as TGTGCCAGCAGTTACTCACCAGGGGGAGGTGGCTACACCTTC.

The chain recombines TRBV11-2 with TRBJ1-4; tentatively, D is TRBD1 (5 bases). Trimming took 6 bases from V and 6 from J, leaving 11 bases between them. Germline V lookup: CDR1 SGHAT, CDR2 FQNNGV. The CDR3 has 13 amino acids. CDR3 sequence (DNA): TGTGCCAGCAGTCACGGGACGGATGAAAAACTGTTTTTT. This translates into CASSHGTDEKLFF. The full variable domain, completed using reference TRBV11-2 and TRBJ1-4, is EAGVAQSPRYKIIEKRQSVAFWCNPISGHATLYWYQQILGQGPKLLIQFQNNGVVDDSQLPKDRFSAERLKGVDSTLKIQPAKLEDSAVYLCASSHGTDEKLFFGSGTQLSVL.

This clone has a handful of counts. CDR3: CASRVTGTGQETQYF. The CDR3, as DNA: TGTGCCAGCAGGGTGACGGGGACAGGGCAAGAGACCCAGTACTTC. This chain links TRBV5-4 with TRBJ2-5; 9 bases fit TRBD1. V lost 5 bases, J lost 2 bases, and 7 bases stayed unmatched. Germline V lookup: CDR1 SGHNT, CDR2 YYREEE (reference sequence). This CDR3 is 15 amino acids long.

The chain carries TRBV6-5 and TRBJ1-1; possible D gene TRBD1, 5 bases. This CDR3 comprises 14 residues. Germline CDR1 reads MNHEY; CDR2 reads SVGAGI. Trimming removed 0 bases at V and 4 bases at J, with 9 bases between. The CDR3 DNA sequence: TGTGCCAGCAGTTACTCGATCGGGGGCACTGAAGCTTTCTTT. Its protein is CASSYSIGGTEAFF.

The chain is built from TRBV15 and TRBJ1-4, with 7 nucleotides matching TRBD1. CDR1 is LNHNV and CDR2 is YYDKDF in the germline V gene (reference sequence). With V trimmed by 3 bases and J by 3 bases, 10 bases remained unmatched. CDR3 length: 17 amino acids. CDR3 nucleotide sequence: TGTGCCACCAGCAGCCAACCCCAGGGGGTACCTAATGAAAAACTGTTTTTT. This encodes CATSSQPQGVPNEKLFF.